This T cell receptor beta chain was identified in a study of blood T cell repertoires in COVID-19. Assay: immunoSEQ multiplex PCR; the TCRdb copy retains only in-frame clones and omits some. This repertoire shows 100,000 or so clones, roughly 90% found once; its top ten account for 0.85% to 1%. With 4 bases removed from V and 0 bases from J, the gap between germline ends came to 11 bases. This CDR3 is 15 amino acids long. Germline CDR1 reads KGHSH; CDR2 reads LQKENI. The receptor's source is a man aged 55 to 70 with acute or convalescent COVID-19. The chain carries TRBV18 and TRBJ2-3; possibly TRBD1 for D (6 bases). Sample: peripheral blood. In DNA form, the CDR3 reads TGTGCCAGCTCACTAGGACAGTATAGCACAGATACGCAGTATTTT. Translation gives CASSLGQYSTDTQYF.